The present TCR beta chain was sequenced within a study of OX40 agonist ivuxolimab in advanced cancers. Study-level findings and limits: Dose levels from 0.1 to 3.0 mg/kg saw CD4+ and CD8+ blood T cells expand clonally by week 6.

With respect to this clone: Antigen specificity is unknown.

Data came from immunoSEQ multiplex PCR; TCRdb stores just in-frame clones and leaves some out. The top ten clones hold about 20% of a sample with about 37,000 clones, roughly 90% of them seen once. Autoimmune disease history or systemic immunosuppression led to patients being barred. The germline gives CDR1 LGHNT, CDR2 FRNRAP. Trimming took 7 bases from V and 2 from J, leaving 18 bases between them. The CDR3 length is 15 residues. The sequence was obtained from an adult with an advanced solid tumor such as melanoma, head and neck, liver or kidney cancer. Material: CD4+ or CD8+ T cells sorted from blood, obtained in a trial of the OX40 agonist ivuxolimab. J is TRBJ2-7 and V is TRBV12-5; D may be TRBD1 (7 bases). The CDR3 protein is CASALGQGGPYEQYF. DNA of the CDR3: TGTGCTAGTGCCTTGGGGCAGGGGGGCCCCTACGAGCAGTACTTC.